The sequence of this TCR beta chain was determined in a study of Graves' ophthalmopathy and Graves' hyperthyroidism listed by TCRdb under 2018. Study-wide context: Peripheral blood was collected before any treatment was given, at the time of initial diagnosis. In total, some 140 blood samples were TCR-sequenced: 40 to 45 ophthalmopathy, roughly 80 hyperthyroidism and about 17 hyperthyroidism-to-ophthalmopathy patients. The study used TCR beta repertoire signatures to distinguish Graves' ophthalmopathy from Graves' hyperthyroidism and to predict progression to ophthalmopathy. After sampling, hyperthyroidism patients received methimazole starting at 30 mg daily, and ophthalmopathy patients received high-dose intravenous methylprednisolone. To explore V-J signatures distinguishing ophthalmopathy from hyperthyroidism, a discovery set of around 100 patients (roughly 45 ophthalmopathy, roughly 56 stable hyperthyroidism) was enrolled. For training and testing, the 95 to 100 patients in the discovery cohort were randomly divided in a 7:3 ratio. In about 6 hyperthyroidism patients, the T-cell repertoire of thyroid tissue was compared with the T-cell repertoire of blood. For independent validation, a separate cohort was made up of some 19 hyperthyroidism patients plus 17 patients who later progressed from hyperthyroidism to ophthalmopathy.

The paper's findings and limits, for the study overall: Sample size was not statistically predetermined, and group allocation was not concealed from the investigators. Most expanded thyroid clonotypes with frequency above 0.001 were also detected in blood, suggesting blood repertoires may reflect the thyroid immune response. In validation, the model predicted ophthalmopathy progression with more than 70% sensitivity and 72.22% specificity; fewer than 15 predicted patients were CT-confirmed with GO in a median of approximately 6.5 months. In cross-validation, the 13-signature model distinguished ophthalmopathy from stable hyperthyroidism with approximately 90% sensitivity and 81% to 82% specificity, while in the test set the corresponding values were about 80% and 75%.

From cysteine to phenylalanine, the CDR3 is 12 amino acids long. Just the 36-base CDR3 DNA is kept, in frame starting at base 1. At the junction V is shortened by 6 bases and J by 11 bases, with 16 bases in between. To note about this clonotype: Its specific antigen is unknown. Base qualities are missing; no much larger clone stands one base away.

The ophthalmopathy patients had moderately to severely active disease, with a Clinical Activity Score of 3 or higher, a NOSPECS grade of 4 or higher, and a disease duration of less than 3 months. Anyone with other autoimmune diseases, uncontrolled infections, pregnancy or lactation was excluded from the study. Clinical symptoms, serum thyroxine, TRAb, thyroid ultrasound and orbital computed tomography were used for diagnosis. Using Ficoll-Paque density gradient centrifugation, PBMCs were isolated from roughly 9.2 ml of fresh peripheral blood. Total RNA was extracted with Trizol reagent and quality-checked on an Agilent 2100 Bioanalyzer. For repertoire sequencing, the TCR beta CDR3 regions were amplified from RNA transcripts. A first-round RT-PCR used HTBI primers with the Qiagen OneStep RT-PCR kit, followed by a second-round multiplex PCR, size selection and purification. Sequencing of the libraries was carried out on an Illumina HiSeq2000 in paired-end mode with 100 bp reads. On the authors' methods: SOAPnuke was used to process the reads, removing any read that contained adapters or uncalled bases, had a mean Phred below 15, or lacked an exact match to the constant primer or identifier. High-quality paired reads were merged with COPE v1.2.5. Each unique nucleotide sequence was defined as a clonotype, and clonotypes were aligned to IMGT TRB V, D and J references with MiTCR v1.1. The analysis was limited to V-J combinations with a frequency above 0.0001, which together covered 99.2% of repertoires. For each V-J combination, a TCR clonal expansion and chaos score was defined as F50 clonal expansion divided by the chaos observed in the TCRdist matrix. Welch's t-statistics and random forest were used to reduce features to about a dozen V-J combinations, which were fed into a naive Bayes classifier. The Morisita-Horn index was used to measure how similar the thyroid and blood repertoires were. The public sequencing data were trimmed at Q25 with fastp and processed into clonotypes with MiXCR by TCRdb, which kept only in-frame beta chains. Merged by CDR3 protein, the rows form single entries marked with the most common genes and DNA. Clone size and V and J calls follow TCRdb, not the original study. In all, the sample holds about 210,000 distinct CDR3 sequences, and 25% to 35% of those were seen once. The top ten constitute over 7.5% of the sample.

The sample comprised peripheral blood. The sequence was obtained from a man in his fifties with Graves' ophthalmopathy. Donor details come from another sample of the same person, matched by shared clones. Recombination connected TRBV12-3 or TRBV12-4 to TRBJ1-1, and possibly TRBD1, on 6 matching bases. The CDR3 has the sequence CASSRGGRDAFF. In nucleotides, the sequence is TGTGCCAGCAGCCGGGGGGGCAGGGACGCTTTCTTT.